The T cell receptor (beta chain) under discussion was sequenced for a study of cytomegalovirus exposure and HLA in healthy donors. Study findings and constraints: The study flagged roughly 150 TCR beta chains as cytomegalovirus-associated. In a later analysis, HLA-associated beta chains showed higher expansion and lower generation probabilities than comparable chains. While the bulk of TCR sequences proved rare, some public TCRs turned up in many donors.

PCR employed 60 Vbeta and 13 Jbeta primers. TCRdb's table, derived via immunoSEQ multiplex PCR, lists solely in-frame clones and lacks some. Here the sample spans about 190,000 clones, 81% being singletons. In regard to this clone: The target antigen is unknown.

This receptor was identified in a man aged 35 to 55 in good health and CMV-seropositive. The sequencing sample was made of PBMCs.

The CDR3, as DNA: TGTGCCAGCAGTGTATTTTCCTACGAGCAGTACTTC. This codes for CASSVFSYEQYF. The chain uses TRBV6-1 and TRBJ2-7; no clear D. The V end was cut by 4 bases, the J end by 1 base, with 5 bases between. CDR1 MNHNS and CDR2 SASEGT come from the germline V gene. CDR3 length: 12 residues.